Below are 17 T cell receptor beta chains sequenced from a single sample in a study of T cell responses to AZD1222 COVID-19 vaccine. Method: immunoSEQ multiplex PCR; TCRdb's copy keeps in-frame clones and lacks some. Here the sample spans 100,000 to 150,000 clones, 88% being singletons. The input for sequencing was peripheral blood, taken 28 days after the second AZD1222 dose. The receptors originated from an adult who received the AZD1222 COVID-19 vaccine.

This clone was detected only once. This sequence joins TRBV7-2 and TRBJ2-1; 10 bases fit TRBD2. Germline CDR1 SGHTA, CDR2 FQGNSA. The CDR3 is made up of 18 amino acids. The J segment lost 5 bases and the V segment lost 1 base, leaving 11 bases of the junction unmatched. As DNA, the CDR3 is TGTGCCAGCAGCTTAGTAGCGGGAGGCGCAGTTACCCACAATGAGCAGTTCTTC. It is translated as CASSLVAGGAVTHNEQFF. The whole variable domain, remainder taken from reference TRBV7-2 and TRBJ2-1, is GAGVSQSPSNKVTEKGKDVELRCDPISGHTALYWYRQSLGQGLEFLIYFQGNSAPDKSGLPSDRFSAERTGGSVSTLTIQRTQQEDSAVYLCASSLVAGGAVTHNEQFFGPGTRLTVL.

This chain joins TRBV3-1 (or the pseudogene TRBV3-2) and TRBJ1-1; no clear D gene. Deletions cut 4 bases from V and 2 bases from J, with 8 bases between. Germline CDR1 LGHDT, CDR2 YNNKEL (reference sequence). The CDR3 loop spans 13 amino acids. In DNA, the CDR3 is TGTGCCAGCAGCCGTCAAGGCAACACTGAAGCTTTCTTT. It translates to CASSRQGNTEAFF.

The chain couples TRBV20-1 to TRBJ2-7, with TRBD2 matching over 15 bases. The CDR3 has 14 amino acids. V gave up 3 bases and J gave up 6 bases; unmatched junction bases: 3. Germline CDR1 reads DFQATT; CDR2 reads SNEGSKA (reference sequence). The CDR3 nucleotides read TGCAGTGCTAGTTCGGGACTAGCGGGGGGCGAGCAGTACTTC. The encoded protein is CSASSGLAGGEQYF.

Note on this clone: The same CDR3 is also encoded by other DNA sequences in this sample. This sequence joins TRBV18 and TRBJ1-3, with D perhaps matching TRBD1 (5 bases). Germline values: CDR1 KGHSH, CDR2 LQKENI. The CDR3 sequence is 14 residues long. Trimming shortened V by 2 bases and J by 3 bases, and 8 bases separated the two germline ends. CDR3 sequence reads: CASSPSGDGNTIYF. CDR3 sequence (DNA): TGTGCCAGCTCACCATCGGGGGATGGAAACACCATATATTTT.

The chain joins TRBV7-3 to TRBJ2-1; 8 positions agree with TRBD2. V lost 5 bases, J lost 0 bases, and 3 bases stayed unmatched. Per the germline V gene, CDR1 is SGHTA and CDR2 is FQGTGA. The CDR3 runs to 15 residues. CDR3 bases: TGTGCCAGCAGCCGCAGCGGGAGCTCCTACAATGAGCAGTTCTTC. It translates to CASSRSGSSYNEQFF.

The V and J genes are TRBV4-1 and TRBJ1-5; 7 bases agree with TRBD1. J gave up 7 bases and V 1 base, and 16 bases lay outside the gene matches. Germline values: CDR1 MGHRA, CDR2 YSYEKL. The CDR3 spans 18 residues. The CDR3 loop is CASSQAPPEAGGSQPQHF. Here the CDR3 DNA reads TGCGCCAGCAGCCAAGCACCCCCGGAAGCAGGGGGTAGCCAGCCCCAGCATTTT.

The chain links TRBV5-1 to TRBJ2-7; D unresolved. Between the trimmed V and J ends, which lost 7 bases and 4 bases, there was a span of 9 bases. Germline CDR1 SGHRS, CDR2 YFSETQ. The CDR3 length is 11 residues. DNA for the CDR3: TGCGCCAGCGGAACATATTACGAGCAGTACTTC. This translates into CASGTYYEQYF. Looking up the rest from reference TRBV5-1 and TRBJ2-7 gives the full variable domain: KAGVTQTPRYLIKTRGQQVTLSCSPISGHRSVSWYQQTPGQGLQFLFEYFSETQRNKGNFPGRFSGRQFSNSRSEMNVSTLELGDSALYLCASGTYYEQYFGPGTRLTVT.

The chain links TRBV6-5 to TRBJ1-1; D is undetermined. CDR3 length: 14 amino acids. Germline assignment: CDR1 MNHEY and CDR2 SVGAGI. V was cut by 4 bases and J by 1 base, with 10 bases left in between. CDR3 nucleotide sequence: TGTGCCAGCAGTTTGGCAGCATCGAACACTGAAGCTTTCTTT. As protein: CASSLAASNTEAFF.

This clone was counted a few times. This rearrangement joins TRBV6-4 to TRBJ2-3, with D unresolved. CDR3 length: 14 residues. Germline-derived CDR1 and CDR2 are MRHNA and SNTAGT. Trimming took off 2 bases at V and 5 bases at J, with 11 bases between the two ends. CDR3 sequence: CASSDRPGQDTQYF. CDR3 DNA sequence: TGTGCCAGCAGTGACCGGCCCGGGCAAGATACGCAGTATTTT.

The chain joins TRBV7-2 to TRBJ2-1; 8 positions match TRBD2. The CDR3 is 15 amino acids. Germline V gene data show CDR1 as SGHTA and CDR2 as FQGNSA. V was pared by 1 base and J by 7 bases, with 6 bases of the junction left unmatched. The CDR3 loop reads CASSLDRGGNNEQFF. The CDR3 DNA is TGTGCCAGCAGCTTAGATCGGGGGGGGAATAATGAGCAGTTCTTC. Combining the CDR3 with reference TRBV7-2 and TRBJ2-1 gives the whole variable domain GAGVSQSPSNKVTEKGKDVELRCDPISGHTALYWYRQSLGQGLEFLIYFQGNSAPDKSGLPSDRFSAERTGGSVSTLTIQRTQQEDSAVYLCASSLDRGGNNEQFFGPGTRLTVL.

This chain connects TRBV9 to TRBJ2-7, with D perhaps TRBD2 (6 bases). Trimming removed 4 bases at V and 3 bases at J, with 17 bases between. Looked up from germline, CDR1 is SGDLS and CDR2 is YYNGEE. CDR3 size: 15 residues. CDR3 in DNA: TGTGCCAGCAGCCCAGCCGGGACTTCGGACTACGAGCAGTACTTC. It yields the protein CASSPAGTSDYEQYF.

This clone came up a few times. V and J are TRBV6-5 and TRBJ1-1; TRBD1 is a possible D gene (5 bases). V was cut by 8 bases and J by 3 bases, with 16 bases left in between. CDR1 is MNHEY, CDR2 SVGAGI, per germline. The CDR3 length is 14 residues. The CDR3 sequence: CASFLGAEDTEAFF. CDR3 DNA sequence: TGTGCCAGCTTCCTCGGGGCAGAGGACACTGAAGCTTTCTTT.

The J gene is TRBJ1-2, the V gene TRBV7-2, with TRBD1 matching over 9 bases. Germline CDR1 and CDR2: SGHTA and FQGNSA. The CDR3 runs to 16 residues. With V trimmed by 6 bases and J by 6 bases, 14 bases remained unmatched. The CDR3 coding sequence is TGTGCCAGCAGATATAACCGAACCGGGACAGGGAATGGCTACACCTTC. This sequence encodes CASRYNRTGTGNGYTF.

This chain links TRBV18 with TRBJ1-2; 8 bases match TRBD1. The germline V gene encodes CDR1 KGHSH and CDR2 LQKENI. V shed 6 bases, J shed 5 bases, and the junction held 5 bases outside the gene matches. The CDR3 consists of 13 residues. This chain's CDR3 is CASSTGGAYGYTF. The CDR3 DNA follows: TGTGCCAGCTCCACAGGGGGGGCGTATGGCTACACCTTC.

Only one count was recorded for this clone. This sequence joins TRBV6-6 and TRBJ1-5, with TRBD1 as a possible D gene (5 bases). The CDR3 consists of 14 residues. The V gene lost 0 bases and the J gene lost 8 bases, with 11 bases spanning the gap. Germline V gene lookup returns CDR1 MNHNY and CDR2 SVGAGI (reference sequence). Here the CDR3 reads CASSYSGGLEPQHF. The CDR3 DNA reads TGTGCCAGCAGTTACTCCGGGGGTTTGGAGCCCCAGCATTTT.

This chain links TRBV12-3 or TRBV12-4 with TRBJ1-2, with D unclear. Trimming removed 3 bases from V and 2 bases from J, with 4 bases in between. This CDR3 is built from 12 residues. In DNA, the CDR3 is TGTGCCAGCAGTTTCCTGAACTATGGCTACACCTTC. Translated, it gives CASSFLNYGYTF.

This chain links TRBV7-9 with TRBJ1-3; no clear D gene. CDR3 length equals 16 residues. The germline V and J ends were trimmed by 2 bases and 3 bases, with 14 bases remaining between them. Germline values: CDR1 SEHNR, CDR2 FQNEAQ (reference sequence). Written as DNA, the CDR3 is TGTGCCAGCAGCTTACTCGGCGGGCAAGTTGGAAACACCATATATTTT. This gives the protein CASSLLGGQVGNTIYF.